Described below is a single T cell receptor (beta chain) sequence and its context. RNA transcripts provided the source from which TCR beta CDR3 regions were amplified. Initially, a first-round RT-PCR of the TCR CDR3 employed the HTBI primer set. TCRdb processed the multiplex PCR reads anew with MiXCR; each CDR3 protein has one entry. The profile shows around 600,000 distinct CDR3 sequences, about 14% of them singletons. This entry comes from a study of T cells in Graves' hyperthyroidism and ophthalmopathy. CDR1 is SGDLS, CDR2 YYNGEE, per germline. With 4 bases removed from V and 10 bases from J, the gap between germline ends came to 12 bases. This CDR3 spans 12 amino acids.

This sequence was found in a woman in her forties or fifties with Graves' ophthalmopathy. Sequenced sample: blood. This chain joins TRBV9 and TRBJ2-1; possible D gene TRBD1, 6 bases. The CDR3 DNA follows: TGTGCCAGCAGCAAAGGACAGAACGAGCAGTTCTTC. Translating it yields CASSKGQNEQFF.